This T cell receptor beta chain was identified during a study of CD4 T cells in relation to SARS-CoV-2 and coronaviruses. Germline CDR1 and CDR2: KGHDR and SFDVKD. This CDR3 is built from 17 residues. Trimming at V came to 3 bases and at J to 6 bases, leaving 14 bases not matched to a gene. Before the COVID-19 pandemic, during about 2010-2019, CD4+ T cells were taken from unexposed donors. Naive and memory CD4+ T cells were separated from cryopreserved PBMCs. Libraries were prepared by immunoSEQ multiplex PCR; TCRdb keeps only in-frame clonotypes and omits some of them. The data contain tens of thousands of clones, just over 90% of them singletons.

This clonotype originated in a human donor in good health. V usage is TRBV24-1 and J usage is TRBJ2-7, with TRBD1 identical over 9 bases. The sequencing input was naive CD4+ T cells from PBMCs. Specified subset: naive CD4+ T cells isolated by negative enrichment. The CDR3 coding sequence is TGTGCCACCAGTGATACCCCCCCGGGACAGGGATTCTGCGAGCAGTACTTC. As protein: CATSDTPPGQGFCEQYF.